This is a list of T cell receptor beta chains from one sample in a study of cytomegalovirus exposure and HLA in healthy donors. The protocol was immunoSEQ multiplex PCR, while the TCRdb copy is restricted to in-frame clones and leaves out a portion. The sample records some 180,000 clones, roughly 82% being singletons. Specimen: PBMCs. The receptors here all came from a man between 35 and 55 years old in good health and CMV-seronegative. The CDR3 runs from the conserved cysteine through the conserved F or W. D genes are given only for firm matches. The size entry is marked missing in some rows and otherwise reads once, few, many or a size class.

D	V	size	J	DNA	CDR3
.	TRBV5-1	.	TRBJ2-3	TGCGCCAGCAGAAGAGGGTCGGGTAGCACAGATACGCAGTATTTT	CASRRGSGSTDTQYF
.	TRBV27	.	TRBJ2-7	TGTGCCAGCAGTTTCCACGGACAACCCGACTACGAGCAGTACTTC	CASSFHGQPDYEQYF
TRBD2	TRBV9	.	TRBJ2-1	TGTGCCAGCAGCGAGACTAGCGGGGACAATGAGCAGTTCTTC	CASSETSGDNEQFF
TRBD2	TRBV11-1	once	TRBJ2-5	TGTGCCAGCAGCCCAGAAGCGGGGGCCCAAGAGACCCAGTACTTC	CASSPEAGAQETQYF
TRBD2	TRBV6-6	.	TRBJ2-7	TGTGCCAGCACCCCCCGGGGGGGCTTAGACGAGCAGTACTTC	CASTPRGGLDEQYF
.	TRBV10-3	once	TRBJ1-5	TGTGCCATCAGTCAGGGGAGTGAGAGCAATCAGCCCCAGCATTTT	CAISQGSESNQPQHF
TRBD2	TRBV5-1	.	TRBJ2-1	TGCGCCAGCAGCTTGGGGGCTAGCGGGAGGGATGAGCAGTTCTTC	CASSLGASGRDEQFF
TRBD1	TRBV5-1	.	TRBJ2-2	TGCGCCAGCCAGCAGGGGGTGCGGAACACCGGGGAGCTGTTTTTT	CASQQGVRNTGELFF
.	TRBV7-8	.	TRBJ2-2	TGTGCCAGCAGCTATCAGGGCTGGGAGCTGTTTTTT	CASSYQGWELFF
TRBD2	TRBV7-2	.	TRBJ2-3	TGTGCCAGCAGCTTAACTGAAGCGGGGGGTCCCACAGATACGCAGTATTTT	CASSLTEAGGPTDTQYF
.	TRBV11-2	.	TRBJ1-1	TGTGCCAGCAGCTTGTCAGGGAACACTGAAGCTTTCTTT	CASSLSGNTEAFF
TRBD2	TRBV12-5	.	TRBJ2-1	TGTGCTAGTGGTCCACTAGCGGGAGACTACAATGAGCAGTTCTTC	CASGPLAGDYNEQFF
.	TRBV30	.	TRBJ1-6	TGTGCCTGGAGTCCGAGTAATTCACCCCTCCACTTT	CAWSPSNSPLHF
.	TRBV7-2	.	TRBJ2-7	TGTGCCAGCAGCTCCATAGTGGGAGCCTACGAGCAGTACTTC	CASSSIVGAYEQYF
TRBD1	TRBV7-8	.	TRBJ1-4	TGTGCCAGCAGCTTAAGGGTGGGACAGCCTGAAAAACTGTTTTTT	CASSLRVGQPEKLFF
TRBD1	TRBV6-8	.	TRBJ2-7	TGTGCCAGCAGTTATTCGACAGGGGGCCACGAGCAGTACTTC	CASSYSTGGHEQYF
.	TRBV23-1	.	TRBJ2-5	TGCGCCACCGCTTCCCCTGAAGCCCAAGAGACCCAGTACTTC	CATASPEAQETQYF
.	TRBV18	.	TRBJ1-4	TGTGCCAGCTCACCCCTCCAGGGCTTTAATGAAAAACTGTTTTTT	CASSPLQGFNEKLFF
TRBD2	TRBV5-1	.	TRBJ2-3	TGCGCCAGCAGCTTGTACGCGGGACTAGCAAAAGATGCGCAGTATTTT	CASSLYAGLAKDAQYF
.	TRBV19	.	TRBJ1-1	TGTGCCAGTAGTACCCACAGGCGCCAGAGTGAAGCTTTCTTT	CASSTHRRQSEAFF
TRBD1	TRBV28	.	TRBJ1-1	TGTGCCAGCAGTTTGGGGACAGAGAGAACTGAAGCTTTCTTT	CASSLGTERTEAFF
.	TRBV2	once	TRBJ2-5	TGTGCCAGCAGTGAACAAAAAGAGACCCAGTACTTC	CASSEQKETQYF
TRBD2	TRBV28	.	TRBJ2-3	TGTGCCAGCAGTGGGACTAGCGGGCAGAATACGCAGTATTTT	CASSGTSGQNTQYF
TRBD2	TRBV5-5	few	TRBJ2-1	TGTGCCAGCAGCTTGGGTAGCGGGGGTGCCTACAATGAGCAGTTCTTC	CASSLGSGGAYNEQFF
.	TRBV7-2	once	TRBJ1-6	TGTGCCAGCAGCTCAGGAGGGAATTCACCCCTCCACTTT	CASSSGGNSPLHF
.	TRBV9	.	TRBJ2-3	TGTGCCAGCGGGGGCAGGTTGACAGGTACGCAGTATTTT	CASGGRLTGTQYF
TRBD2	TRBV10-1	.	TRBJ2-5	TGCGCCAGCAGGGTGACTAGCGGGGAGAAAGAGACCCAGTACTTC	CASRVTSGEKETQYF
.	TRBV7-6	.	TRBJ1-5	TGTGCCAGCAGGAAAACTGGGGAGAGCAATCAGCCCCAGCATTTT	CASRKTGESNQPQHF
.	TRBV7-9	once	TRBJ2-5	TGTGCCAGCAGCTTAGAGGACAGCCAAGAGACCCAGTACTTC	CASSLEDSQETQYF
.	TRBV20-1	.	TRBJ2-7	TGCAGTGCTAGATACAGCTACGAGCAGTACTTC	CSARYSYEQYF
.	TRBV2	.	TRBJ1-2	TGTGCCAGCAGAGGGGATTTAAGCGATGGCTACACCTTC	CASRGDLSDGYTF
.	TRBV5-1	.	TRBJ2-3	TGCGCCAGCAGCTTGGGCGGGGTCGGAGGCACAGATACGCAGTATTTT	CASSLGGVGGTDTQYF
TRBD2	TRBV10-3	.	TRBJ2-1	TGTGCCATCAGTACCCGAACTAGCGGGAGTAACAATGAGCAGTTCTTC	CAISTRTSGSNNEQFF